The clone carrying this TCR beta chain was found many times. Its antigen remains unidentified. The germline CDR1 and CDR2 sequences are DFQATT and SNEGSKA (reference sequence). Trimming cost V 0 bases and J 9 bases, with 6 bases left between them. The CDR3 runs to 11 residues. Together with a sample-barcoded 5' primer, a J-beta primer mix was included in a second PCR lasting about 7 to 12 cycles. One entry per CDR3 protein, called by TCRdb with MiXCR from the 5' RACE reads. The sample consists of about 1 million distinct CDR3 sequences, 40% to 50% of them appearing once. The data were obtained in a study of blood T cells in healthy people across ages. Study-level findings and limits: Roughly linearly, TCR beta diversity per million T cells fell as age increased.

The chain joins TRBV20-1 to TRBJ2-1, with D unresolved. This clonotype was obtained from a woman in her sixties or seventies in good health. Sequencing input: blood. The DNA for the CDR3 is TGCAGTGCTAGAGATTATGGTGAGCAGTTCTTC. As protein: CSARDYGEQFF.